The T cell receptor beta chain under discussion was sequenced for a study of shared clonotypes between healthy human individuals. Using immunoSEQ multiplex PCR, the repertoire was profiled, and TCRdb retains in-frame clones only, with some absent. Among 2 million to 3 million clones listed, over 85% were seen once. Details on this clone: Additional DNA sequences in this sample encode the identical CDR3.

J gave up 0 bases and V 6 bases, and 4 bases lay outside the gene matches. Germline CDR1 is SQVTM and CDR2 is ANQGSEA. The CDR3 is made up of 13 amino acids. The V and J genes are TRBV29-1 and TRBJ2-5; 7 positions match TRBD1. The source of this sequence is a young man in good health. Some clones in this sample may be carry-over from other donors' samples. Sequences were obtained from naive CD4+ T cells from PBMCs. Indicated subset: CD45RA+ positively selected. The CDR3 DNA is TGCAGCGTAAAGGGACAGTACCAAGAGACCCAGTACTTC. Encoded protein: CSVKGQYQETQYF.